The source of this TCR beta chain is a study of blood T cell repertoires in COVID-19 (TCRdb year 2020). Context from the whole study: Samples covering the acute and convalescent phases of COVID-19 were provided by collaborators in the United States, Italy and Spain. The prospective study material was composed of cDNA or gDNA derived from T cells, B-cell-depleted T cells, or PBMCs. Deeply sampled blood TCRbeta repertoires from subjects exposed to, actively infected with, or recovered from COVID-19 were included in the dataset. The repertoires were made available in a free public database intended to serve as a resource for research on the immune response to SARS-CoV-2. Samples were obtained from the ongoing ImmuneRACE study (first 160 participants) and from 1,254 subjects provided by 6 global collaborators. The sample metadata nearly always contained a de-identified subject ID, COVID-19 status, age in years and sex. Where available, HLA class I and class II types were obtained from metadata supplied by the sample provider rather than from assay-based typing. The full study reports these points: The amount of clinical and demographic metadata varied by source and participant and was provided uncurated.

On this clone: The antigen it binds to is not known. The sample holds no much larger clone one base away, and base qualities are not on file.

The CDR3 spans 14 residues, from the cysteine through the phenylalanine. The retained sequence is limited to the CDR3, 42 bases, with the frame set at the first base. Trimming takes 3 bases off V and 6 bases off J; junction bases not matched to a gene: 4. From a lookup of the germline V gene, CDR1 and CDR2 are MGHRA and YSYEKL. The immunoSEQ Assay, a bias-controlled multiplex PCR, was used to amplify TCRbeta CDR3 regions from genomic DNA. The paper's processing steps were these. Within the assay, amplification of reference gene primers was used to estimate how many nucleated cells each sample contained. To quantify the absolute abundance of each unique TCRbeta CDR3 rearrangement, sequence reads were collapsed and filtered. For each sample, productive Simpson clonality was calculated by taking the square root of Simpson's diversity index across productive rearrangements. In its TCRdb copy, this immuneACCESS table keeps in-frame sequences only and misses some clones. Where compared with another copy, unresolved V genes explain less than half of these, and the others have no known cause. Clone size and V and J calls were adopted from that table, with D and trimming inferred from the DNA. The table for this sample lists roughly 230,000 clones; roughly nine tenths of them were counted only once. Less than 5% of the sample lies in the top ten.

A second Seattle source provided samples from volunteer blood donors who had recovered from COVID-19. The collaborating institutions used their own protocols to collect whole blood in K2EDTA tubes. For TCRbeta analysis, collaborators shipped samples in one of three forms: frozen whole blood, isolated PBMCs, or DNA extracted from either of those sample types. The TCR comes from a woman aged 40 to 50 who had recovered from COVID-19. Sequencing was carried out using peripheral blood. The rearranged segments are TRBV4-1 and TRBJ1-4, and TRBD1 aligns with 7 junction nucleotides. The DNA sequence follows: TGCGCCAGCAGCCAGCACCAGGGGGATGAAAAACTGTTTTTT. It specifies CASSQHQGDEKLFF.